The rows below give T cell receptor beta chains drawn from one sample of a study of PD-1 blockade in classical Hodgkin lymphoma. Produced via immunoSEQ multiplex PCR; TCRdb's table is partial and in-frame only. The table has roughly 30,000 clones, roughly four fifths seen once; the top ten hold under 1%. The sequencing used CD4+ T cells from blood, collected before the fourth cycle of nivolumab. These receptor sequences come from a human donor with classical Hodgkin lymphoma. Each CDR3 is given with its conserved first and last residue. The order of the fields is CDR3 protein, J gene, clone size, V gene. Size is omitted from some rows. Given values are once, few, many or a class for expanded clones.

cdr3_aa: CASSAGGYEQYF; j_call: TRBJ2-7; clone_size: .; v_call: TRBV6-6
cdr3_aa: CALQGDDGYTF; j_call: TRBJ1-2; clone_size: .; v_call: TRBV10-3
cdr3_aa: CASSSYRTVDEKLLF; j_call: TRBJ1-4; clone_size: once; v_call: TRBV5-6
cdr3_aa: CASSLEYSGNTIYF; j_call: TRBJ1-3; clone_size: .; v_call: TRBV5-8
cdr3_aa: CATVQRYGATDTQYF; j_call: TRBJ2-3; clone_size: .; v_call: TRBV19
cdr3_aa: CAITQGRALNTGELFF; j_call: TRBJ2-2; clone_size: few; v_call: TRBV10-3
cdr3_aa: CASRGGGAYEQYF; j_call: TRBJ2-7; clone_size: .; v_call: TRBV6-5
cdr3_aa: CASSLDRNEKLFF; j_call: TRBJ1-4; clone_size: once; v_call: TRBV7-3
cdr3_aa: CASSVSGIREETQYF; j_call: TRBJ2-3; clone_size: .; v_call: TRBV5-1
cdr3_aa: CASSPTGLAGDTQYF; j_call: TRBJ2-3; clone_size: .; v_call: TRBV4-1
cdr3_aa: CASSDRGPYEQYF; j_call: TRBJ2-7; clone_size: .; v_call: TRBV6-1
cdr3_aa: CASSLEGGRTDTQYF; j_call: TRBJ2-3; clone_size: .; v_call: TRBV7-9
cdr3_aa: CASSLRGRREDEQYF; j_call: TRBJ2-7; clone_size: few; v_call: TRBV5-4
cdr3_aa: CAIHRGRDEQFF; j_call: TRBJ2-1; clone_size: .; v_call: TRBV6-1
cdr3_aa: CASSQEKKIQGFEAFF; j_call: TRBJ1-1; clone_size: .; v_call: TRBV4-1
cdr3_aa: CAWRSGGSRGYTF; j_call: TRBJ1-2; clone_size: few; v_call: TRBV30
cdr3_aa: CASCFSGANVLTF; j_call: TRBJ2-6; clone_size: .; v_call: TRBV7-2
cdr3_aa: CASSLVSRGGPFSYNEQFF; j_call: TRBJ2-1; clone_size: .; v_call: TRBV11-2
cdr3_aa: CASSVVYGGGASDTQYF; j_call: TRBJ2-3; clone_size: .; v_call: TRBV9
cdr3_aa: CASSYFRQPLVQYF; j_call: TRBJ2-7; clone_size: .; v_call: TRBV6-5
cdr3_aa: CASSYRTAYGYTF; j_call: TRBJ1-2; clone_size: .; v_call: TRBV6-6
cdr3_aa: CASSSAAPTNYGYTF; j_call: TRBJ1-2; clone_size: .; v_call: TRBV5-5
cdr3_aa: CASSQVWDTQYF; j_call: TRBJ2-3; clone_size: few; v_call: TRBV28
cdr3_aa: CASSLRRQGDQPQHF; j_call: TRBJ1-5; clone_size: .; v_call: TRBV28
cdr3_aa: CASSTLGTGVKPQHF; j_call: TRBJ1-5; clone_size: .; v_call: TRBV28
cdr3_aa: CASSQEHRGRETQYF; j_call: TRBJ2-5; clone_size: .; v_call: TRBV4-1